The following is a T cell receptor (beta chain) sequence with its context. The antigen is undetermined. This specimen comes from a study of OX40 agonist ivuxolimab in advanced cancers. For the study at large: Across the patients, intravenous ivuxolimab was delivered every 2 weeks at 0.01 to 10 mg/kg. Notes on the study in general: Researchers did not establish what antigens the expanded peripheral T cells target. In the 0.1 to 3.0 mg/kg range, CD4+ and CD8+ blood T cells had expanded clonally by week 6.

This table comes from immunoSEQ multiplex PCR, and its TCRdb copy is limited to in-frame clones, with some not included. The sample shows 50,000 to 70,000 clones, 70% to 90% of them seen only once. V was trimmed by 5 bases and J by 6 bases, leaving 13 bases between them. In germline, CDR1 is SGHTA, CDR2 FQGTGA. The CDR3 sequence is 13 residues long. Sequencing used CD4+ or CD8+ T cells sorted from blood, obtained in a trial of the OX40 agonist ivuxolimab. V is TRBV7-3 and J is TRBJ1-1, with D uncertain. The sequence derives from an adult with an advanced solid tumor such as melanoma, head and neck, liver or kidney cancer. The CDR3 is CASSNQPGAEAFF. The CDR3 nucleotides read TGTGCCAGCAGCAATCAGCCCGGGGCTGAAGCTTTCTTT.